This T cell receptor beta chain derives from a study of T cell repertoires in cytomegalovirus infection. For the study at large: It was the public TCR beta signatures that indicated both CMV infection and matching HLA type.

From the reads, TCRdb called clonotypes with MiXCR, one entry per CDR3 protein. The sample comprises around 430,000 distinct CDR3 sequences, 40% to 50% of which are singletons, and 40% to 50% rests with the top ten. Comments on this clonotype: Antigen specificity is unknown.

CDR1 is DFQATT and CDR2 is SNEGSKA in the germline V gene (reference sequence). V lost 3 bases and J 5 bases, leaving 8 bases between the germline ends. The CDR3 loop spans 13 amino acids. Study-level findings and limits: Cumulative public TCR beta family frequency identified CMV carriers with the relevant HLA. HLA-C-restricted CMV clonotypes gave the most frequent clonotype in two of eight donors.

This sample comprised cultured PBMCs, obtained from culture after CMV antigen stimulation. This TCR was recovered from a human donor in good health (CMV status not recorded). Some clones in this sample may be carry-over from other donors' samples. The V and J genes are TRBV20-1 and TRBJ1-6; D may be TRBD1 (6 bases). The CDR3 region is CSARGANNSPLHF. The CDR3 region has the DNA TGCAGTGCTAGGGGGGCTAATAATTCACCCCTCCACTTT.